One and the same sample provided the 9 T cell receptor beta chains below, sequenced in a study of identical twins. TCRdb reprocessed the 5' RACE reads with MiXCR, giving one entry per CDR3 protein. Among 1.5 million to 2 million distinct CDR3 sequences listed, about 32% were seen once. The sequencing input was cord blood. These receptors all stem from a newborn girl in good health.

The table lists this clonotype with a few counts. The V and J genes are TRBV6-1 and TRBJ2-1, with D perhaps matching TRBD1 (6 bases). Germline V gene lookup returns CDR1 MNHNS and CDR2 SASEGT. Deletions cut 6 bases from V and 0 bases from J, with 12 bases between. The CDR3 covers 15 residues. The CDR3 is CASRGAYFSYNEQFF. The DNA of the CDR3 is TGTGCCAGCAGGGGGGCGTACTTCTCCTACAATGAGCAGTTCTTC.

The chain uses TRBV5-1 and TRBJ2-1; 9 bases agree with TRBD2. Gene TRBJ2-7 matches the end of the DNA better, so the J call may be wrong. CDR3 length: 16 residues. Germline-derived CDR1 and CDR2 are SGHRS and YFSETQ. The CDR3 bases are TGCGCCAGCAGCTTGGTTGGTCTAGCGGGGTACAATGAGCAGTACTTC. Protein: CASSLVGLAGYNEQYF.

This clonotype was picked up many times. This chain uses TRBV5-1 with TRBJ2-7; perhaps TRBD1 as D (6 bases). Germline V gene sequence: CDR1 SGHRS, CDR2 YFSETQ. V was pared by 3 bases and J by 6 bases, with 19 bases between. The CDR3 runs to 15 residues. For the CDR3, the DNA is TGCGCCAGCAGCTACGTACAGGGATCACTACTCGAGCAGTACTTC. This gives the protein CASSYVQGSLLEQYF.

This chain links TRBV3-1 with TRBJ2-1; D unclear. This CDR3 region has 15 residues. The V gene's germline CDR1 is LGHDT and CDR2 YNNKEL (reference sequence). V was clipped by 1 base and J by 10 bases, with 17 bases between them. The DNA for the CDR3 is TGTGCCAGCAGCCAAGGCATCCTTCCCTCCTACGAGCAGTTCTTC. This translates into CASSQGILPSYEQFF.

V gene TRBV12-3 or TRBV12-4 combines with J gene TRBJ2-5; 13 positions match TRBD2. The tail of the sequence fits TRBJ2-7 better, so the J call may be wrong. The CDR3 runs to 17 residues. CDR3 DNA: TGTGCCAGCAGTTTAGTACTCCTGACTAGCGGGAGGAACGAGCAGTACTTC. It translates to CASSLVLLTSGRNEQYF.

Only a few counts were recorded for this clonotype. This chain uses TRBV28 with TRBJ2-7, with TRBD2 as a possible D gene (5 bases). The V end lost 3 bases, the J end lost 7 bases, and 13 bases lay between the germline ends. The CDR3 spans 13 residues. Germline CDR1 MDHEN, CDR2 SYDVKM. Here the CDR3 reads CASSFPDYNEQYF. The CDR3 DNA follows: TGTGCCAGCAGTTTCCCCGACTACAATGAGCAGTACTTC. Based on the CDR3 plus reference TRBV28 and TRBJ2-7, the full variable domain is DVKVTQSSRYLVKRTGEKVFLECVQDMDHENMFWYRQDPGLGLRLIYFSYDVKMKEKGDIPEGYSVSREKKERFSLILESASTNQTSMYLCASSFPDYNEQYFGPGTRLTVT.

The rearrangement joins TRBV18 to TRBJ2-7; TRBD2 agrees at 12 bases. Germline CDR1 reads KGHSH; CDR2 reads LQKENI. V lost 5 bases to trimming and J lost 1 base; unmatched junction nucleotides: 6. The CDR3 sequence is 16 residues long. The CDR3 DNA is TGTGCCAGCTCATCACTAGCGGGAGGTATTTCCTACGAGCAGTACTTC. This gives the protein CASSSLAGGISYEQYF.

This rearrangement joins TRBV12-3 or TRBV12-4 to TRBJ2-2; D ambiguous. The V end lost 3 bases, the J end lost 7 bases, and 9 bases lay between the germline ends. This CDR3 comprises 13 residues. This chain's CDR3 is CASSFSSLGELFF. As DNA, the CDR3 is TGTGCCAGCAGTTTTTCGTCGCTCGGGGAGCTGTTTTTT.

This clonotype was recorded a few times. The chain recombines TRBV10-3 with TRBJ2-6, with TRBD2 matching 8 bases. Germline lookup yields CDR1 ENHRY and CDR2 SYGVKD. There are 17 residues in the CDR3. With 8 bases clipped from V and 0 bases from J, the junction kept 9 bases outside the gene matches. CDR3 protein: CAIPGGPTYSGANVLTF. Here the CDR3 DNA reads TGTGCCATCCCGGGGGGGCCTACTTACTCTGGGGCCAACGTCCTGACTTTC.